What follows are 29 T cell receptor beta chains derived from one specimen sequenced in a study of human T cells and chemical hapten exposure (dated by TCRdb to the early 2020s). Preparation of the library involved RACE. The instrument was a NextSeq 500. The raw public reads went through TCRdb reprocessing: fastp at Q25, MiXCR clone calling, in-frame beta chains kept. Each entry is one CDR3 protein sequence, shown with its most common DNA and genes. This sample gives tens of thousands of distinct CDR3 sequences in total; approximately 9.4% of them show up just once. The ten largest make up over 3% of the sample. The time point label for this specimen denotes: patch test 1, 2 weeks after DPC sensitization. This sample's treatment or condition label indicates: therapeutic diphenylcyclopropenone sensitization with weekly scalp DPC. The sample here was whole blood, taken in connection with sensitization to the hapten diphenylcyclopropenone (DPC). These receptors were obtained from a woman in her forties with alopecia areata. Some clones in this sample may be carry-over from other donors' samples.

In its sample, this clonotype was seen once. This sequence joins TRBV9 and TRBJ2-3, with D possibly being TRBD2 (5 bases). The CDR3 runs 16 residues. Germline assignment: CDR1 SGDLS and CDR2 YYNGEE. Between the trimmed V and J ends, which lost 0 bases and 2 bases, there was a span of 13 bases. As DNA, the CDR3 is TGTGCCAGCAGCGTAGAAGCTAGCAGATACACAGATACGCAGTATTTT. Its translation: CASSVEASRYTDTQYF.

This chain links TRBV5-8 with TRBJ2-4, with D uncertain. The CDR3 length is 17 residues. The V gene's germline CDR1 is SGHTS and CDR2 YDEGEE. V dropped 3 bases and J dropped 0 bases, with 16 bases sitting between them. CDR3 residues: CASSSDVSSLAKNIQYF. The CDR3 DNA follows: TGTGCCAGCAGCTCGGACGTTTCAAGCCTAGCCAAAAACATTCAGTACTTC.

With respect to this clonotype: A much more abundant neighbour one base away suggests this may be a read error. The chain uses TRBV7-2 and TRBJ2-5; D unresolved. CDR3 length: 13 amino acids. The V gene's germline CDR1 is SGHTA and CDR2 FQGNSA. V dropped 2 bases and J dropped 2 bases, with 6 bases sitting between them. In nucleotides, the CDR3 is TGTGCCAGCAGCTTAATCCAGCAAGAGACCCAGTACTTC. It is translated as CASSLIQQETQYF. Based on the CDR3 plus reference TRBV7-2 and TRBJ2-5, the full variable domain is GAGVSQSPSNKVTEKGKDVELRCDPISGHTALYWYRQSLGQGLEFLIYFQGNSAPDKSGLPSDRFSAERTGGSVSTLTIQRTQQEDSAVYLCASSLIQQETQYFGPGTRLLVL.

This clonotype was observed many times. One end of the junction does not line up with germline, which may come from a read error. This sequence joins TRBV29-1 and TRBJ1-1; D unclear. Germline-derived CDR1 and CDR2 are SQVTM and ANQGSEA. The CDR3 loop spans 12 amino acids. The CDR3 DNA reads TGCAGCGTTAAAGAGATGAACACTGAAGCTTTCTTT. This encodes CSVKEMNTEAFF.

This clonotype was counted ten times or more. The CDR3 DNA is TGCAGCGTTGGATGGGACGATGGCTACACCTTC. Its translation: CSVGWDDGYTF. The chain has TRBV29-1 and TRBJ1-2, with D perhaps matching TRBD1 (5 bases). Germline V gives CDR1 SQVTM, CDR2 ANQGSEA. V lost 4 bases and J lost 6, with 9 bases in between. The CDR3 sequence is 11 residues long. Filled out from reference TRBV29-1 and TRBJ1-2, the complete variable domain reads SAVISQKPSRDICQRGTSLTIQCQVDSQVTMMFWYRQQPGQSLTLIATANQGSEATYESGFVIDKFPISRPNLTFSTLTVSNMSPEDSSIYLCSVGWDDGYTFGSGTRLTVV.

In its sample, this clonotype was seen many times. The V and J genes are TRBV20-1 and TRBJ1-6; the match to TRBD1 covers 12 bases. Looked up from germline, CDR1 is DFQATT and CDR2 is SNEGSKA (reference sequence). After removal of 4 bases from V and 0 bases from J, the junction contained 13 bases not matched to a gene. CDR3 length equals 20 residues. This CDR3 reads CSATRLGDRGQSSYNSPLHF. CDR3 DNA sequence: TGCAGTGCTACTCGGCTAGGGGACAGGGGGCAAAGCTCCTATAATTCACCCCTCCACTTT.

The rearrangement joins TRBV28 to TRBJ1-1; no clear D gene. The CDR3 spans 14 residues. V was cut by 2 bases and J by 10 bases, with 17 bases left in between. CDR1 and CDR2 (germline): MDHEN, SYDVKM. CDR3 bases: TGTGCCAGCAGTTTAATCCAGGTTAAAGCTTCAGCTTTCTTT. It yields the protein CASSLIQVKASAFF.

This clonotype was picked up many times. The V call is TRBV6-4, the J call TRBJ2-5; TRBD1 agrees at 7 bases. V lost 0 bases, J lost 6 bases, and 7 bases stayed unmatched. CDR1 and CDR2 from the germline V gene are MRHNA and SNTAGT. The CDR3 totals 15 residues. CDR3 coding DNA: TGTGCCAGCAGTGACTCGGAACAGGGGATGAAGACCCAGTACTTC. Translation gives CASSDSEQGMKTQYF.

The CDR3 sequence is CASSPPWGGTDFYTF. The CDR3 DNA is TGTGCCAGCTCACCACCGTGGGGAGGGACTGACTTCTACACCTTC. This chain links TRBV18 with TRBJ1-2; D possibly corresponds to TRBD1 (5 bases). The CDR3 loop spans 15 amino acids. V gave up 0 bases and J gave up 10 bases, with 18 bases separating them. In germline, CDR1 is KGHSH, CDR2 LQKENI.

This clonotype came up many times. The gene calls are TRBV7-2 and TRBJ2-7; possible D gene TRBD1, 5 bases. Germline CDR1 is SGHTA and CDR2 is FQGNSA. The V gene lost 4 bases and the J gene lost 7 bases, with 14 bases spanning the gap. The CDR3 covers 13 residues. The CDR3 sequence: CASSSGPRREQYF. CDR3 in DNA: TGTGCCAGCAGCTCAGGGCCCCGAAGGGAGCAGTACTTC.

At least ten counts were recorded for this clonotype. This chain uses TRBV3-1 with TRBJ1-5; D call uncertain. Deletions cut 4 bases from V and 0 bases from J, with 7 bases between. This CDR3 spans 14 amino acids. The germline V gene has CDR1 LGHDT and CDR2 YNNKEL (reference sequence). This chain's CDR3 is CASSPGYSNQPQHF. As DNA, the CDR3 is TGTGCCAGCAGCCCCGGATATAGCAATCAGCCCCAGCATTTT. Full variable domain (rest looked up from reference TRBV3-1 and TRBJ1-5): DTAVSQTPKYLVTQMGNDKSIKCEQNLGHDTMYWYKQDSKKFLKIMFSYNNKELIINETVPNRFSPKSPDKAHLNLHINSLELGDSAVYFCASSPGYSNQPQHFGDGTRLSIL.

In DNA form, the CDR3 reads TGCGCCAGCAGCCAGACACCGGGCCCCCCTTCGGAGACCCAGTACTTC. Its protein is CASSQTPGPPSETQYF. V and J are TRBV4-3 and TRBJ2-5, with no clear D. V was cut by 3 bases and J by 5 bases, with 19 bases left in between. Germline V lookup: CDR1 LGHNA, CDR2 YSLEER. The CDR3 is made up of 16 amino acids.

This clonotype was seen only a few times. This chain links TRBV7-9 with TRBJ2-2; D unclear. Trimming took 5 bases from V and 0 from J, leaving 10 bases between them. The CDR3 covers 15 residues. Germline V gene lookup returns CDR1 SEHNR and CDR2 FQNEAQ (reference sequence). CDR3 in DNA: TGTGCCAGCAGCCAAGCCTTCACGAACACCGGGGAGCTGTTTTTT. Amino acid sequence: CASSQAFTNTGELFF.

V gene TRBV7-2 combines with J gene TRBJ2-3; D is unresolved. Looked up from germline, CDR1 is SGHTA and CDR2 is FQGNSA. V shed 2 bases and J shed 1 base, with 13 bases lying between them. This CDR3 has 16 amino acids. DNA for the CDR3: TGTGCCAGCAGCTTAAGGCCCCAAACCCGCACAGATACGCAGTATTTT. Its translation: CASSLRPQTRTDTQYF.

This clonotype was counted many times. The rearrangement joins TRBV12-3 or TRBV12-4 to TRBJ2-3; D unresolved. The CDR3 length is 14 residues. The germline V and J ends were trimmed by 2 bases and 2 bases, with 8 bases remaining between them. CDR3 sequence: CASSLNSNTDTQYF. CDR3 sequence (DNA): TGTGCCAGCAGTTTAAACAGCAACACAGATACGCAGTATTTT.

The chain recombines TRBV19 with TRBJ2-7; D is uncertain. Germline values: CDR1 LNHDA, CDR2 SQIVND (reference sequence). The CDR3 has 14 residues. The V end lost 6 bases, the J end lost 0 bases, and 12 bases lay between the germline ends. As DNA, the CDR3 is TGTGCCAGTAGGCCGTCTCAGAGCTCCTACGAGCAGTACTTC. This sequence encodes CASRPSQSSYEQYF.

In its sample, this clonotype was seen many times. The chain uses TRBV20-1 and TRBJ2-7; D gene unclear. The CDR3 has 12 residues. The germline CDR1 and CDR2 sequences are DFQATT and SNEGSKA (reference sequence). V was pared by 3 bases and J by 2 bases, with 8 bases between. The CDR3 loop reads CSASRLTYEQYF. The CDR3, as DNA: TGCAGTGCTAGTCGCCTTACCTACGAGCAGTACTTC.

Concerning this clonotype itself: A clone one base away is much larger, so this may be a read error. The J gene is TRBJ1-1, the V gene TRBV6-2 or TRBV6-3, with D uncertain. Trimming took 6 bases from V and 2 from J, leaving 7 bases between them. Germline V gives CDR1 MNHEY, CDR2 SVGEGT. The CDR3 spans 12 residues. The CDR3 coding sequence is TGTGCCAGCAGGGAGATAAACACTGAAGCTTTCTTT. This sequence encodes CASREINTEAFF.

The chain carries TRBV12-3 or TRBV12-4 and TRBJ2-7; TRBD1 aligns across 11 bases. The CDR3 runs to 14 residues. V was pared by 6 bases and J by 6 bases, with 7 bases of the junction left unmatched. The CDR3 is CASRLTGTGGEQYF. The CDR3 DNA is TGTGCCAGCAGACTCACCGGGACAGGGGGCGAGCAGTACTTC.

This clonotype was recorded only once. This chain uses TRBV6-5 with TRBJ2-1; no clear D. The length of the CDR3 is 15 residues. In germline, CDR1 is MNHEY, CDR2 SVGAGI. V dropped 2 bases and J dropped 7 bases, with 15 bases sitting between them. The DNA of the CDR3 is TGTGCCAGCAGTTACAGGGCCCCTGGTCCAAATGAGCAGTTCTTC. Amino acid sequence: CASSYRAPGPNEQFF.

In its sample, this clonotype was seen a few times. CDR3 region: CASSSGQFFNEKLFF. DNA of the CDR3: TGTGCCAGCAGCTCCGGACAGTTCTTTAATGAAAAACTGTTTTTT. This chain links TRBV7-2 with TRBJ1-4; possibly TRBD1 for D (6 bases). The CDR3 has 15 amino acids. The V gene lost 4 bases and the J gene lost 4 bases, with 13 bases spanning the gap. Germline V gene lookup returns CDR1 SGHTA and CDR2 FQGNSA.

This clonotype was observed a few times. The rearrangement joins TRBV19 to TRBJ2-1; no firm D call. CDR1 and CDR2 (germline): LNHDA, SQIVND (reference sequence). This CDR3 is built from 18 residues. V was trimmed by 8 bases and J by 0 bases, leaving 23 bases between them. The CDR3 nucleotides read TGTGCCAGTCGAAGAGTCTTGACCGGGTCTAGCTCCTACAATGAGCAGTTCTTC. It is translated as CASRRVLTGSSSYNEQFF.

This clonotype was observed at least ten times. The CDR3 spells CASSLLAGGYEQFF. The CDR3 coding sequence is TGTGCCAGCAGTTTACTAGCGGGGGGGTATGAGCAGTTCTTC. This chain connects TRBV12-3 or TRBV12-4 to TRBJ2-1, with TRBD2 identical over 12 bases. The CDR3 is made up of 14 amino acids. The trim removed 2 bases at V and 8 bases at J, leaving 1 base unmatched.

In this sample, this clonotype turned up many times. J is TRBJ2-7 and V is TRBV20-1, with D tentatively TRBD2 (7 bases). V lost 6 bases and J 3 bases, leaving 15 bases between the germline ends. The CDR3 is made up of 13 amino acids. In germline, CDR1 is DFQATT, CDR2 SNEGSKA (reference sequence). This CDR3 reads CSAIRGGVYEQYF. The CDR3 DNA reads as TGCAGTGCCATCAGAGGGGGGGTCTACGAGCAGTACTTC.

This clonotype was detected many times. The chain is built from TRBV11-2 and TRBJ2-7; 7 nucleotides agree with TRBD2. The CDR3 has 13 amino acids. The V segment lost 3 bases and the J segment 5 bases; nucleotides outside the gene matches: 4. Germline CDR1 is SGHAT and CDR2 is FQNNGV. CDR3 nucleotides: TGTGCCAGCAGCTTTGGGGGGACTAACGAGCAGTACTTC. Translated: CASSFGGTNEQYF.

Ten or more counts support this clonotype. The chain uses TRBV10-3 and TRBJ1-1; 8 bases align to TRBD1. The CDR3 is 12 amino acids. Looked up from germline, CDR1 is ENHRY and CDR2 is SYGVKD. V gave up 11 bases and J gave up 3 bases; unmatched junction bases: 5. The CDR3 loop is CAATQGDTEAFF. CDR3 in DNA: TGTGCCGCCACACAGGGGGACACTGAAGCTTTCTTT.

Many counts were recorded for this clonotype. CDR3 sequence (DNA): TGCAGCGTTGCGGAGGGTTATGGCTACACCTTC. Its protein is CSVAEGYGYTF. V usage is TRBV29-1 and J usage is TRBJ1-2; D uncertain. The CDR3 extends over 11 amino acids. V was trimmed by 4 bases and J by 5 bases, leaving 8 bases between them. Germline loops: CDR1 SQVTM, CDR2 ANQGSEA.

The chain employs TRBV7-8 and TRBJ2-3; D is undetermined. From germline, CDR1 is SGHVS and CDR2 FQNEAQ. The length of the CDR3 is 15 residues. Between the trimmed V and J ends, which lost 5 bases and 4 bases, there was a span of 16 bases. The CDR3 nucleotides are TGTGCCAGCAGCACAAGGCTAAGGGTCTCAGATACGCAGTATTTT. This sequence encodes CASSTRLRVSDTQYF.

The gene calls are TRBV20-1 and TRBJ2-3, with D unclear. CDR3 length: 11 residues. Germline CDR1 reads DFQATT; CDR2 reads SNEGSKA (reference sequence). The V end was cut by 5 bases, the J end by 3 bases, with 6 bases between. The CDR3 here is CSALVTDTQYF. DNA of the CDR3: TGCAGTGCTCTGGTGACAGATACGCAGTATTTT.